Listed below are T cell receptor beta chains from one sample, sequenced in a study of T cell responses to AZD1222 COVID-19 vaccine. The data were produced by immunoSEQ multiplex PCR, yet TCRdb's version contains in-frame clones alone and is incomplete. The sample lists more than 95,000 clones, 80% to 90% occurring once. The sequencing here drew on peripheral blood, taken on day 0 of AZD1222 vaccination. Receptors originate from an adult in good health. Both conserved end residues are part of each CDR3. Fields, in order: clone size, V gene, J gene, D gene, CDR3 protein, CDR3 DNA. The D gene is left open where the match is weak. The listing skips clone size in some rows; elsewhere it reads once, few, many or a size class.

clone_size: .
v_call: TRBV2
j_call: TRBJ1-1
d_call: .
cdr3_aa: CASSDLGATEAFF
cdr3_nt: TGTGCCAGCAGTGACCTAGGGGCCACTGAAGCTTTCTTT

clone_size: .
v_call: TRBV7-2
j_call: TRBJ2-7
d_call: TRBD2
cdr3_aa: CASSSRRGTSEAEQYF
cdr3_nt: TGTGCCAGCAGCTCTAGGAGGGGGACTAGCGAGGCCGAGCAGTACTTC

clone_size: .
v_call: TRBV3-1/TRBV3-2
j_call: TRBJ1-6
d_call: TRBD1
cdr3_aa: CASSQAHRGPRNSPLHF
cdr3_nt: TGTGCCAGCAGCCAAGCTCACAGGGGGCCGCGGAATTCACCCCTCCACTTT

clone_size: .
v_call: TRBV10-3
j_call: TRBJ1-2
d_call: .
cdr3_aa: CAIGGSNYGYTF
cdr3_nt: TGTGCCATCGGGGGATCCAACTATGGCTACACCTTC

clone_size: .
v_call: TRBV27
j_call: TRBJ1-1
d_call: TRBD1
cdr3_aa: CASSSRLQGAWGTEAFF
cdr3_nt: TGTGCCAGCAGTTCCCGCTTACAGGGGGCCTGGGGCACTGAAGCTTTCTTT

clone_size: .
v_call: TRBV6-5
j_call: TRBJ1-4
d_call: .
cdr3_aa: CASSYGGYGKLFF
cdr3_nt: TGTGCCAGCAGTTACGGGGGGTACGGAAAACTGTTTTTT

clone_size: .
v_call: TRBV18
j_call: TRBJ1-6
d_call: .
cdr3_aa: CASSQSNTGLNSPLHF
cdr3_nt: TGTGCCAGCTCGCAATCAAATACAGGGCTTAATTCACCCCTCCACTTT

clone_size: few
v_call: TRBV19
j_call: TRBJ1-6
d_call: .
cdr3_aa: CATSAGPNSPLHF
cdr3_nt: TGTGCCACCTCAGCAGGACCCAATTCACCCCTCCACTTT

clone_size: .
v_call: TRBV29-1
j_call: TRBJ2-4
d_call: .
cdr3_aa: CSVEGQAKNIQYF
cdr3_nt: TGCAGCGTTGAGGGGCAAGCCAAAAACATTCAGTACTTC

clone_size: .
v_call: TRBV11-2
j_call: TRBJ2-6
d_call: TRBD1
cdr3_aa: CASSPRDRGTSGANVLTF
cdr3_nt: TGTGCCAGCAGTCCTCGGGACAGGGGCACCTCTGGGGCCAACGTCCTGACTTTC

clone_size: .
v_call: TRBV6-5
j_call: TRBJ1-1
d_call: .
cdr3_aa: CASSSQRRRGNTEAFF
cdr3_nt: TGTGCCAGCAGTTCCCAGCGAAGGAGGGGGAACACTGAAGCTTTCTTT

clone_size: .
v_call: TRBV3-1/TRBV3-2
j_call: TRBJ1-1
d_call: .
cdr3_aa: CASSQDGLGTEAFF
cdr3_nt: TGTGCCAGCAGCCAAGATGGTTTAGGGACAGAAGCTTTCTTT

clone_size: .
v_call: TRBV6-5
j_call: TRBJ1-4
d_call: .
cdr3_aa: CASSYSTGSGNEKLFF
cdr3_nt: TGTGCCAGCAGTTACTCCACAGGGTCGGGTAATGAAAAACTGTTTTTT

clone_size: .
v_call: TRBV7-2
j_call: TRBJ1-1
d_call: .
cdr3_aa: CASSLMGGNTEAFF
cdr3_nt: TGTGCCAGCAGCTTAATGGGAGGGAACACTGAAGCTTTCTTT

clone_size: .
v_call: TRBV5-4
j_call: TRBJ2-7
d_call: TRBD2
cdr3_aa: CASSLGGGSSYYEQYF
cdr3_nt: TGTGCCAGCAGCTTGGGGGGCGGGAGCTCCTACTACGAGCAGTACTTC

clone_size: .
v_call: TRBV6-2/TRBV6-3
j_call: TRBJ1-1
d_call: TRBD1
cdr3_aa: CASSLHTGGNTEAFF
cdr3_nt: TGTGCCAGCAGCCTCCATACAGGGGGGAACACTGAAGCTTTCTTT

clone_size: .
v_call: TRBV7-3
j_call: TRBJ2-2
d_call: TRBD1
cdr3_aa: CASSYRTGITGELFF
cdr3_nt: TGTGCCAGCAGCTACCGGACAGGGATTACCGGGGAGCTGTTTTTT

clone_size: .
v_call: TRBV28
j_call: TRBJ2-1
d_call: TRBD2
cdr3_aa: CASSLSASGNNEQFF
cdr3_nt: TGTGCCAGCAGTTTATCCGCTAGCGGTAACAATGAGCAGTTCTTC

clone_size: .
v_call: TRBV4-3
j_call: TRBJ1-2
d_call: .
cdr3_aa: CASSLFLISQGATYGYTF
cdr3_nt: TGCGCCAGCAGCCTTTTCCTAATCTCCCAGGGTGCGACCTATGGCTACACCTTC

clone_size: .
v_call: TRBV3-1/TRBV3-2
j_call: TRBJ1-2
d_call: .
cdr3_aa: CASSHRPGDGYTF
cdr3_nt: TGTGCCAGCAGCCACCGCCCCGGAGATGGCTACACCTTC

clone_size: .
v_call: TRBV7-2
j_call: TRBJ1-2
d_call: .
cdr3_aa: CASRISPQGTHGYTF
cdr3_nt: TGTGCCAGCAGGATAAGCCCCCAGGGGACTCATGGCTACACCTTC

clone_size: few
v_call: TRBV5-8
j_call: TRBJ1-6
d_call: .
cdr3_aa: CASSLRQTSNSPLHF
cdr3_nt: TGTGCCAGCAGCTTGCGACAAACTTCTAATTCACCCCTCCACTTT

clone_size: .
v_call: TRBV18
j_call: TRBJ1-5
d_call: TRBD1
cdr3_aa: CASSPSQGASQPQHF
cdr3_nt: TGTGCCAGCTCACCAAGCCAGGGGGCGAGTCAGCCCCAGCATTTT

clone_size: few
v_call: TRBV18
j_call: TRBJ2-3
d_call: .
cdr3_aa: CASSPSAITDTQYF
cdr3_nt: TGTGCCAGCTCACCCAGTGCGATCACAGATACGCAGTATTTT

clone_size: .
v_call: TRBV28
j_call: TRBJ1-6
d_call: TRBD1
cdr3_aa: CASVLGTGVLAPLHF
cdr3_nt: TGTGCCAGCGTCCTCGGGACAGGGGTTTTGGCGCCCCTCCACTTT

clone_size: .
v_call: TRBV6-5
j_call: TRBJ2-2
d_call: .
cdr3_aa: CASSYLGVNTGELFF
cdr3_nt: TGTGCCAGCAGTTACCTGGGTGTGAACACCGGGGAGCTGTTTTTT

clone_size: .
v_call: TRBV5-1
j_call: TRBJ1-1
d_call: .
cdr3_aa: CASSLLGGGATEAFF
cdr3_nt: TGCGCCAGCAGCTTGTTGGGAGGGGGAGCGACTGAAGCTTTCTTT

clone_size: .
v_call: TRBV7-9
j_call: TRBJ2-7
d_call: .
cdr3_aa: CASSRVEGGYEQYF
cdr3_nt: TGTGCCAGCAGCCGAGTAGAGGGGGGATACGAGCAGTACTTC

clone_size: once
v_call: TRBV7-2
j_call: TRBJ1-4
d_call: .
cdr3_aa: CASSSGGLASEKLFF
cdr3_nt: TGTGCCAGCAGCTCCGGGGGGTTAGCGTCTGAAAAACTGTTTTTT

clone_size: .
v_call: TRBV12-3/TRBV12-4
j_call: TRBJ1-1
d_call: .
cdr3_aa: CASTLPPSGAFF
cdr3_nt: TGTGCCAGCACCCTACCCCCCTCTGGAGCTTTCTTT

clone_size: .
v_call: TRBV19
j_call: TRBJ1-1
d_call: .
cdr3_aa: CASSIDWANTEAFF
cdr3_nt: TGTGCCAGTAGTATAGATTGGGCGAACACTGAAGCTTTCTTT

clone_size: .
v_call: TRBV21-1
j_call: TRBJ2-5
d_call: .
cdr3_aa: CASSKATSGQETQYF
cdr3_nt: TGTGCCAGCAGCAAAGCCACTAGCGGGCAAGAGACCCAGTACTTC

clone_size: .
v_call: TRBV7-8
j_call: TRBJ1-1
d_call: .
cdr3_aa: CASSPSGGKAFF
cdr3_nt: TGTGCCAGCAGCCCTAGTGGGGGAAAAGCTTTCTTT

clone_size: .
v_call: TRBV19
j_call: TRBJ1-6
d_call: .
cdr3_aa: CASSGGVMGSPLHF
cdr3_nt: TGTGCCAGTAGCGGGGGGGTAATGGGTTCACCCCTCCACTTT

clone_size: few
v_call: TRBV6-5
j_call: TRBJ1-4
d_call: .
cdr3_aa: CASKRINEKLFF
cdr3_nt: TGTGCCAGCAAACGGATAAATGAAAAACTGTTTTTT

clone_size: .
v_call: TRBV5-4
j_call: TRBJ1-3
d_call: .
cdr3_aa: CASSWGTGNTIYF
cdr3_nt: TGTGCCAGCAGCTGGGGGACTGGAAACACCATATATTTT

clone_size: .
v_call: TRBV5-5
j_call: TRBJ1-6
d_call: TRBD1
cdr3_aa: CASSLGGQGSSPLHF
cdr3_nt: TGTGCCAGCAGCTTGGGGGGACAGGGAAGTTCACCCCTCCACTTT

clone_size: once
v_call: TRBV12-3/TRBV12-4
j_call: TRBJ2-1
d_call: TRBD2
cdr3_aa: CASSRPWEGEQFF
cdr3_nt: TGTGCCAGCAGCCGGCCGTGGGAGGGTGAGCAGTTCTTC

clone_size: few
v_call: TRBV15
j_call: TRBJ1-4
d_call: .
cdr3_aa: CATRGPNEKLFF
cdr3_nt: TGTGCCACTCGGGGTCCTAATGAAAAACTGTTTTTT

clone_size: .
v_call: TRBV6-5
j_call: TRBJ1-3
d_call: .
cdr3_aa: CASSRGRTSGNTIYF
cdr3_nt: TGTGCCAGCAGTCGGGGACGGACCTCTGGAAACACCATATATTTT

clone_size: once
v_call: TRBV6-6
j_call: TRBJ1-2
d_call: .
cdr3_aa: CASSSPQSVHGYTF
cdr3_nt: TGTGCCAGCAGTTCACCACAGTCGGTACACGGCTACACCTTC

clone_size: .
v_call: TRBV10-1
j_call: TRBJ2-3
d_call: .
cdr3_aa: CASREGAHTDTQYF
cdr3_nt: TGCGCCAGCAGGGAGGGTGCGCACACAGATACGCAGTATTTT

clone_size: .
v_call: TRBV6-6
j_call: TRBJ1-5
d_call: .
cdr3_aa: CASGVGDQPQHF
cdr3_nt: TGTGCCAGCGGGGTAGGCGATCAGCCCCAGCATTTT

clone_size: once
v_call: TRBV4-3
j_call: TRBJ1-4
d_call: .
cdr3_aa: CASSQTGTLPQKLFF
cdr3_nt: TGCGCCAGCAGCCAAACCGGGACTTTACCCCAAAAACTGTTTTTT

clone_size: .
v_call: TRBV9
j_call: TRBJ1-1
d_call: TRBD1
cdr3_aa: CASSVYRGMNTEAFF
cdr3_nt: TGTGCCAGCAGCGTTTACAGGGGCATGAACACTGAAGCTTTCTTT

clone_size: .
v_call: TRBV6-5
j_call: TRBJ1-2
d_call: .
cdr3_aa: CASSFGREGYTF
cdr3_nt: TGTGCCAGCAGTTTCGGGCGCGAAGGCTACACCTTC

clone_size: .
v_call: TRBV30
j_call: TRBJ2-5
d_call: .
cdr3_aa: CAWSVLGETQYF
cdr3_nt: TGTGCCTGGAGTGTACTTGGAGAGACCCAGTACTTC

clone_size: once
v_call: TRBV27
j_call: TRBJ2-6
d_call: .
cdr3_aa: CASSLLWGAGANVLTF
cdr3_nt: TGTGCCAGCAGTTTATTATGGGGAGCTGGGGCCAACGTCCTGACTTTC

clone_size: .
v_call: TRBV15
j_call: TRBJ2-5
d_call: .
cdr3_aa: CATSRDGAAQETQYF
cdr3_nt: TGTGCCACCAGCAGAGATGGGGCCGCTCAAGAGACCCAGTACTTC

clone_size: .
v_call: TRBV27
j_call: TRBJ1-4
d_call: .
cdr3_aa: CASSLWGSGATNEKLFF
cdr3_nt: TGTGCCAGCAGTTTATGGGGGTCGGGGGCAACTAATGAAAAACTGTTTTTT

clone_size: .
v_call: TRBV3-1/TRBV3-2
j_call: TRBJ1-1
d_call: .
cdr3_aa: CASSQGIERNMNTEAFF
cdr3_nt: TGTGCCAGCAGCCAAGGAATAGAAAGGAATATGAACACTGAAGCTTTCTTT

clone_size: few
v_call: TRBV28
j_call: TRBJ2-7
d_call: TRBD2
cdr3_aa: CASSLLAGVVYEQYF
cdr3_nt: TGTGCCAGCAGTTTACTAGCGGGAGTTGTATACGAGCAGTACTTC

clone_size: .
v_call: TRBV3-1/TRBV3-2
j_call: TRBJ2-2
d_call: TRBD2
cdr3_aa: CASEAGVNTGELFF
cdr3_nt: TGTGCCAGCGAGGCGGGGGTCAACACCGGGGAGCTGTTTTTT

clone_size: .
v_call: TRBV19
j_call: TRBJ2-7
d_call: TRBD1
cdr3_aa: CASSIVETGEQYF
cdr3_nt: TGTGCCAGTAGTATAGTTGAGACAGGGGAGCAGTACTTC

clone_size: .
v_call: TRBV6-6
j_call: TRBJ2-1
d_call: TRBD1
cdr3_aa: CASTNDRDNHNEQFF
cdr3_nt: TGTGCCAGCACCAACGACAGGGACAATCACAATGAGCAGTTCTTC

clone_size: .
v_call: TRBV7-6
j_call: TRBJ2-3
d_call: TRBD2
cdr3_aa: CASSFYGGAADTQYF
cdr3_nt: TGTGCCAGCAGCTTTTACGGGGGGGCAGCAGATACGCAGTATTTT

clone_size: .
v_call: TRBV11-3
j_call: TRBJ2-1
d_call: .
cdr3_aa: CASSLAAGFMDEQFF
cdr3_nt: TGTGCCAGCAGCTTAGCGGCAGGGTTTATGGATGAGCAGTTCTTC